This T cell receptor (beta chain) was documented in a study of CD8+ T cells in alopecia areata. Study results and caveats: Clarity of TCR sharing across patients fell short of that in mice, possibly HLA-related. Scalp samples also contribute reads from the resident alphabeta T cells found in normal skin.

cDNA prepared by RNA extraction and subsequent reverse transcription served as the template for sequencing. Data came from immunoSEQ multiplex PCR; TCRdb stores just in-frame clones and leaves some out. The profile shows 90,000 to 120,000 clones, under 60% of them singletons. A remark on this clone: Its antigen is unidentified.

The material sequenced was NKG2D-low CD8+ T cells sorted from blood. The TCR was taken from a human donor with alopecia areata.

Here the CDR3 reads CASRTGGPYEQFF. CDR3 coding DNA: TGTGCCAGCAGGACGGGAGGGCCCTATGAGCAGTTCTTC. The V gene is TRBV2, the J gene TRBJ2-1; 8 bases are shared with TRBD2. The length of the CDR3 is 13 residues. J gave up 8 bases and V 6 bases, and 6 bases lay outside the gene matches. Germline-derived CDR1 and CDR2 are SNHLY and FYNNEI.